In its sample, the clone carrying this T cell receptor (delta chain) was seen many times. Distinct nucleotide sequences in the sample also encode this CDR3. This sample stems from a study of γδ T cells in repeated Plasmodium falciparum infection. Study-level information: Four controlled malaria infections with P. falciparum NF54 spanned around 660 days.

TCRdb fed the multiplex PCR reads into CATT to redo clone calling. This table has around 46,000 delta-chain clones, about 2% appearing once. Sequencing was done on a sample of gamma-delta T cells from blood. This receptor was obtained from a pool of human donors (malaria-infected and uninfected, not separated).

The CDR3 bases are TGTGCTCTTGGGACTTCAAGCCAGAATTGGGTCTGGGGGATACACGGACCCCTGATCTTT. This sequence encodes CALGTSSQNWVWGIHGPLIF. The chain uses TRDV1 and TRDJ4, with 11 bases that match TRDD3. The length of the CDR3 is 20 residues. The ends lost 5 bases at V and 3 bases at J; junction bases unmatched: 23. Germline lookup yields CDR1 TSWWSYY and CDR2 QGS.